This T cell receptor beta chain was found in a study of Ad26.COV2.S vaccination and SARS-CoV-2 variants. TCRdb's table, derived via immunoSEQ multiplex PCR, lists solely in-frame clones and lacks some. The top ten hold approximately 5% of the sample, which has approximately 140,000 clones, roughly 85% seen once. In germline, CDR1 is SGHRS, CDR2 YFSETQ. Losses at the gene ends were 3 bases for V and 7 bases for J; bases not matched to a gene: 8. The CDR3 has 15 residues. The source was peripheral blood, collected after recovery from COVID-19. V is TRBV5-1 and J is TRBJ2-4, with 9 bases aligning to TRBD1. This TCR was sampled from a human donor who had recovered from COVID-19. CDR3 protein: CASSSDTGGGNIQYF. The CDR3 bases are TGCGCCAGCAGCTCAGACACAGGGGGCGGGAACATTCAGTACTTC.